This T cell receptor beta chain was documented in a study of neoadjuvant nivolumab and ipilimumab in lung cancer (TCRdb year 2020). For the study in its entirety: Nivolumab was given at 3 mg/kg intravenously on days 1, 15 and 29, and the combination arm added ipilimumab 1 mg/kg on day 1 only. The major pathologic response (MPR) rate in the intention-to-treat population in each study arm was designated as the primary trial endpoint. A total of 45 or so patients with operable NSCLC were treated in the trial, with 23 randomized to nivolumab monotherapy and roughly 20 randomized to nivolumab plus ipilimumab. The study compared TCR repertoires in pretherapy (baseline) peripheral blood with TCR repertoires in tumors resected at surgery after neoadjuvant immune checkpoint blockade. Seven patients had matched pretherapy and resected tumor pairs analyzed, with four treated with nivolumab and three with nivolumab plus ipilimumab. Overall study outcomes, separate from this receptor: TCR richness in pretherapy blood showed a positive correlation with richness in tumors resected after neoadjuvant therapy (Spearman R of about 0.84). No significant correlation was found between TCR clonality and pathologic tumor regression, and only a single major-pathologic-response sample was available for the analysis of TCR clonality versus pathologic tumor regression. Resected tumors had greater TCR richness and clonality than tumor-adjacent uninvolved lung, and increases were observed in more dual-therapy-treated tumors. A small number of samples was subjected to TCR sequencing. From pretherapy to surgery, increases in tumor T-cell richness and clonality were observed in three of three dual-therapy tumors but in only two of four nivolumab-treated tumors.

Libraries were made using the immunoSEQ multiplex PCR assay. The original methods were these. Repertoires were summarized by richness and clonality, and significantly expanded and contracted clones were identified between pre- and post-therapy samples. The clones in this table, taken by TCRdb from immuneACCESS, are in-frame only. Not every clone is retained; where verified, under half of the shortfall comes from an unresolved V gene, and the cause of the rest is unknown. V, J and clone size were drawn from that table, and D and trimming were deduced from the DNA. For this sample the table gives 26,000 or so clones, of which 83% were detected only once. Together, the top ten hold 4% to 6% of the sample. Remarks on this clone: The antigen this receptor binds is unknown. The record has no base qualities; no much larger clone is one base away.

The CDR3 holds 14 amino acids from the cysteine to the phenylalanine. Only the CDR3 DNA is retained, 42 bases long and in frame from the first base. The V end gives up 8 bases and the J end 5 bases, leaving 6 bases in the junction not matched to a gene. CDR1 and CDR2 (MGHDK, SYGVNS) derive from the germline V gene. The intended sense of this specimen's time point label: at surgical resection after neoadjuvant nivolumab +/- ipilimumab. Samples came from the phase 2 randomized NEOSTAR trial, which tested neoadjuvant nivolumab or nivolumab plus ipilimumab followed by surgery in operable NSCLC. Sequenced material: tumor tissue, taken after neoadjuvant nivolumab, alone or with ipilimumab, at or shortly before surgery. The chain couples TRBV25-1 to TRBJ1-6; 7 central bases correspond to TRBD1. This receptor was obtained from an adult with non-small cell lung cancer. The CDR3 protein sequence reads: CASCTGQHNSPLHF. The DNA is as follows: TGTGCCAGCTGCACGGGACAGCATAATTCACCCCTCCACTTT.